These T cell receptor beta chains were read from a single sample in a study of blood T cell repertoires in COVID-19. Measured with immunoSEQ multiplex PCR; TCRdb has only the in-frame clones, and not every one. The sample includes around 310,000 clones, around nine tenths of them seen just once. Sequenced: PBMCs or T cells enriched from blood (not recorded which). The receptors here all came from a woman aged 30 to 39 who had recovered from COVID-19. Each CDR3 is given with its conserved first and last residue. Each record gives: D gene, V gene, clone size, J gene, CDR3 DNA, CDR3 protein. D genes are given only for firm matches. Clone size appears in some rows only: once, few, many, or a class for an expanded clone.

>.|TRBV7-9|.|TRBJ2-3
TGTGCCAGCAGCACTGCGACAGATACGCAGTATTTT
CASSTATDTQYF
>TRBD1|TRBV18|.|TRBJ1-1
TGTGCCAGCTCACCGGACAGGGGTCGTTCAGCTTTCTTT
CASSPDRGRSAFF
>TRBD1|TRBV4-1|.|TRBJ1-2
TGCGCCAGCAGGCCGTTGTTTAGGGGACAGGGAAACTATGGCTACACCTTC
CASRPLFRGQGNYGYTF
>.|TRBV20-1|.|TRBJ1-3
TGCAGTGCTAGTGGAGGACATCCTCTCTCTGGAAACACCATATATTTT
CSASGGHPLSGNTIYF
>.|TRBV7-8|.|TRBJ2-5
TGTGCCAGCAGCTTAGCGGTTGGGAGCTCAGAGACCCAGTACTTC
CASSLAVGSSETQYF
>.|TRBV7-6|few|TRBJ1-6
TGTGCCAGCAGCTTAGTATATGGACCCGGGGTCCTCCTCCACTTT
CASSLVYGPGVLLHF
>TRBD2|TRBV19|.|TRBJ2-7
TGTGCCAGTAGTATCATAGCGGGGGAAACCTACGAGCAGTACTTC
CASSIIAGETYEQYF
>.|TRBV5-6|.|TRBJ1-1
TGTGCCAGCAGCTTGGGGGCGGGCGTAACTGAAGCTTTCTTT
CASSLGAGVTEAFF
>.|TRBV18|.|TRBJ1-4
TGTGCCAGCTCACGTTCCCGAGATGAAAAACTGTTTTTT
CASSRSRDEKLFF
>TRBD1|TRBV28|.|TRBJ1-5
TGTGCCAGCAGATCGAGACAGGGAGGAGCGAGCAATCAGCCCCAGCATTTT
CASRSRQGGASNQPQHF